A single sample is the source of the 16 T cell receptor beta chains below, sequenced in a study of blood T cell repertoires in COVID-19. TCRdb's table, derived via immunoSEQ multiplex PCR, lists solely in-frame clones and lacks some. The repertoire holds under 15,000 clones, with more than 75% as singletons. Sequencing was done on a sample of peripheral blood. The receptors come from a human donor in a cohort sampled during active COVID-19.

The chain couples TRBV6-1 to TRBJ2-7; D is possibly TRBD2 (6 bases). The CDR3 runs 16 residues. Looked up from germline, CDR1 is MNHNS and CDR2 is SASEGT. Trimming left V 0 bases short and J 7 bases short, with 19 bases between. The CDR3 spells CASSEAGIAGWGEQYF. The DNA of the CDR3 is TGTGCCAGCAGTGAAGCGGGAATCGCGGGATGGGGGGAGCAGTACTTC.

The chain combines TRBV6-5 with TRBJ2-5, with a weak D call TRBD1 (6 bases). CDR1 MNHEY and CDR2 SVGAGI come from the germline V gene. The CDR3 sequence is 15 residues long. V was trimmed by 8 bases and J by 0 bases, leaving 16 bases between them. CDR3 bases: TGTGCCAGCCGAAGGGACATAGATTACCAAGAGACCCAGTACTTC. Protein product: CASRRDIDYQETQYF.

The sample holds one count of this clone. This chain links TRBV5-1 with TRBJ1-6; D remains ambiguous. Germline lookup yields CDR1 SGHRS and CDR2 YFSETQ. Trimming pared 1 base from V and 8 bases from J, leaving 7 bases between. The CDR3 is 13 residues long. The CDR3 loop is CASSLSEDSPLHF. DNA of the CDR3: TGCGCCAGCAGCTTGTCTGAGGATTCACCCCTCCACTTT.

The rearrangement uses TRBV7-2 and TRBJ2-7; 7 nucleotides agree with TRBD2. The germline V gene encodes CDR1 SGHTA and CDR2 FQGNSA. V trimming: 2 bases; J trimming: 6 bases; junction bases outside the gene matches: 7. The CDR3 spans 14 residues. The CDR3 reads CASSLMGGGGEQYF. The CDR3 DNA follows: TGTGCCAGCAGCTTAATGGGTGGCGGGGGCGAGCAGTACTTC. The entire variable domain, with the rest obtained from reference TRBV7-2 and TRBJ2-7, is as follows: GAGVSQSPSNKVTEKGKDVELRCDPISGHTALYWYRQSLGQGLEFLIYFQGNSAPDKSGLPSDRFSAERTGGSVSTLTIQRTQQEDSAVYLCASSLMGGGGEQYFGPGTRLTVT.

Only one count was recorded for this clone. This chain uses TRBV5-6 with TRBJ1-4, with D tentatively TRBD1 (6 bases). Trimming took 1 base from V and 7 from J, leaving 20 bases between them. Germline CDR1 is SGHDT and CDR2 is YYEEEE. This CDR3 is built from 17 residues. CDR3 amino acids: CASSLRAIRGIREKLFF. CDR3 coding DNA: TGTGCCAGCAGCTTGCGCGCAATCAGGGGAATTCGTGAAAAACTGTTTTTT.

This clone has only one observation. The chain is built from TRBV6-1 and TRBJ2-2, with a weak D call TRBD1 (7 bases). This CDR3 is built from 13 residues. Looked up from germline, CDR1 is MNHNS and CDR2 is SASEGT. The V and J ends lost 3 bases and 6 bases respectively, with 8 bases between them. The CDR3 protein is CASSDRGAGELFF. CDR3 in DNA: TGTGCCAGCAGTGACAGGGGGGCCGGGGAGCTGTTTTTT.

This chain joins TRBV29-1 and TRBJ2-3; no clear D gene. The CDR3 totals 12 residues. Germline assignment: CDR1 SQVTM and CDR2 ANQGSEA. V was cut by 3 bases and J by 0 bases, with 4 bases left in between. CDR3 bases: TGCAGCGTTGATCTGAGCACAGATACGCAGTATTTT. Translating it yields CSVDLSTDTQYF.

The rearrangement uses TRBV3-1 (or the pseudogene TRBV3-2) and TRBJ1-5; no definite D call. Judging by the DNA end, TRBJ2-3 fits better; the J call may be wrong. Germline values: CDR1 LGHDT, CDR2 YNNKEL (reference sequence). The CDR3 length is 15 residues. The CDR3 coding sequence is TGTGCCAGCAGCCAAGGACCTTATAGCAATCAGCCCCAGTATTTT. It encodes CASSQGPYSNQPQYF.

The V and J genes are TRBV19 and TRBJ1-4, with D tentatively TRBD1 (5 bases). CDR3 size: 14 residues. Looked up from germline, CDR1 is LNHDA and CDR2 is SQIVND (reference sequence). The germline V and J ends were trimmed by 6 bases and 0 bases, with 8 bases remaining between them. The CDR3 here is CASRKTATNEKLFF. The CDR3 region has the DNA TGTGCCAGTAGAAAGACAGCAACTAATGAAAAACTGTTTTTT. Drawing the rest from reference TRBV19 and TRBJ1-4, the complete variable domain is DGGITQSPKYLFRKEGQNVTLSCEQNLNHDAMYWYRQDPGQGLRLIYYSQIVNDFQKGDIAEGYSVSREKKESFPLTVTSAQKNPTAFYLCASRKTATNEKLFFGSGTQLSVL.

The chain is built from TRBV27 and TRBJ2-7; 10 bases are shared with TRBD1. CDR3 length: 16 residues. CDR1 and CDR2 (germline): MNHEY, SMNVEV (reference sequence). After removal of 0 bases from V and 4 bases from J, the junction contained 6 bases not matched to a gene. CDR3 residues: CASSLSGQGRGYEQYF. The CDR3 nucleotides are TGTGCCAGCAGTTTATCGGGACAGGGGAGGGGTTACGAGCAGTACTTC.

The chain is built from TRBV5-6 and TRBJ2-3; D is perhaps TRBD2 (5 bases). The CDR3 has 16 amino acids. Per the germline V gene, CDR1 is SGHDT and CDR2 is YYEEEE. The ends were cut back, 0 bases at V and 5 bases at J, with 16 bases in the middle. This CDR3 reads CASSLAGRGYIDTQYF. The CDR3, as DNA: TGTGCCAGCAGCTTGGCAGGAAGAGGGTATATAGATACGCAGTATTTT.

This CDR3 reads CASSRDTNSPLHF. The CDR3 DNA sequence: TGTGCCAGCAGCCGGGACACTAATTCACCCCTCCACTTT. The chain joins TRBV3-1 (or the pseudogene TRBV3-2) to TRBJ1-6; TRBD1 is a possible D gene (6 bases). This CDR3 has 13 residues. Deletions cut 4 bases from V and 6 bases from J, with 7 bases between. Per the germline V gene, CDR1 is LGHDT and CDR2 is YNNKEL (reference sequence).

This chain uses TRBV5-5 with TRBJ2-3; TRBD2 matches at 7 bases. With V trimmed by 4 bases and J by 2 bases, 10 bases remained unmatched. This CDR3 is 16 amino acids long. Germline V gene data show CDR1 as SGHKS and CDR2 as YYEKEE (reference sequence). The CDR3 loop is CASSPRGSGVTDTQYF. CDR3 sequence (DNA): TGTGCCAGCAGCCCCCGGGGGAGCGGGGTCACAGATACGCAGTATTTT. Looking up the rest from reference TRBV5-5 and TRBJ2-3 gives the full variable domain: DAGVTQSPTHLIKTRGQQVTLRCSPISGHKSVSWYQQVLGQGPQFIFQYYEKEERGRGNFPDRFSARQFPNYSSELNVNALLLGDSALYLCASSPRGSGVTDTQYFGPGTRLTVL.

The CDR3 region is CASSIRQNYGYTF. The CDR3, as DNA: TGTGCCAGTAGTATCCGACAGAACTATGGCTACACCTTC. This chain links TRBV19 with TRBJ1-2, with D perhaps matching TRBD1 (5 bases). This CDR3 is 13 amino acids long. V shed 3 bases and J shed 2 bases, with 7 bases lying between them. Germline V lookup: CDR1 LNHDA, CDR2 SQIVND (reference sequence).

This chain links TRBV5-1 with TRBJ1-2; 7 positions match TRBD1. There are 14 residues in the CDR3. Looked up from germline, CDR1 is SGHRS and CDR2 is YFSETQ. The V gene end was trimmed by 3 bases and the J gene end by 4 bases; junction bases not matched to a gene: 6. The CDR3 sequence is CASSWGTDGYGYTF. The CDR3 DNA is TGCGCCAGCAGCTGGGGGACAGACGGCTATGGCTACACCTTC.

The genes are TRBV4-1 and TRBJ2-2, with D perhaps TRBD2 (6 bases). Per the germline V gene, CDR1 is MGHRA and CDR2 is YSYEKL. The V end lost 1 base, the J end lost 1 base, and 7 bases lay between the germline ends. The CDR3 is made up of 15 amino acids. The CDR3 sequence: CASSQGGVNTGELFF. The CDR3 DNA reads TGCGCCAGCAGCCAAGGGGGGGTGAACACCGGGGAGCTGTTTTTT.